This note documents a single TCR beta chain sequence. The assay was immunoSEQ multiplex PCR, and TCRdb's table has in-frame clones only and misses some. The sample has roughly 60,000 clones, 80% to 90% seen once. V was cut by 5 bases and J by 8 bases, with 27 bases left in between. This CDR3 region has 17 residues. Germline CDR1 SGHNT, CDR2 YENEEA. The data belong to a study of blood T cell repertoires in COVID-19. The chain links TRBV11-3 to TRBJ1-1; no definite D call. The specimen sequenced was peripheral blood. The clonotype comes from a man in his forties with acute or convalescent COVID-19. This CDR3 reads CASSPEGHRRVAAEAFF. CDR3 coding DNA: TGTGCCAGCAGCCCAGAGGGCCACCGGAGGGTGGCGGCCGAAGCTTTCTTT. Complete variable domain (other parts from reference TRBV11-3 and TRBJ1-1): EAGVVQSPRYKIIEKKQPVAFWCNPISGHNTLYWYLQNLGQGPELLIRYENEEAVDDSQLPKDRFSAERLKGVDSTLKIQPAELGDSAVYLCASSPEGHRRVAAEAFFGQGTRLTVV.